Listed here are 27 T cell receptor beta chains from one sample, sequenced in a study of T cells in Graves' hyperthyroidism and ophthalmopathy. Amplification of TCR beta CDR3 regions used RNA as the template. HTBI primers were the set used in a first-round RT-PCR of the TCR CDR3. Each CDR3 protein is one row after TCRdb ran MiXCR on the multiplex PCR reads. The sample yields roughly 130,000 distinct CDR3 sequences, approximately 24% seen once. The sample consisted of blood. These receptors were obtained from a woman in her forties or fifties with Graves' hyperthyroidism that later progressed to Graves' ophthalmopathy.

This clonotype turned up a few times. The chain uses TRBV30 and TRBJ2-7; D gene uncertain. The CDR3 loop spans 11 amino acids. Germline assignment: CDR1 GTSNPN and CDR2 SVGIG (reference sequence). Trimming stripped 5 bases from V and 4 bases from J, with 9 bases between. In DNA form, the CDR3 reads TGTGCCTGGCGTAGTGGATACGAGCAGTACTTC. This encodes CAWRSGYEQYF.

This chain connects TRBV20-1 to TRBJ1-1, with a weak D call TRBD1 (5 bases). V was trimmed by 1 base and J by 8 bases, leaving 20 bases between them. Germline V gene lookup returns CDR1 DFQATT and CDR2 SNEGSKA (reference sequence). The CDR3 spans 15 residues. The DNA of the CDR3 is TGCAGTGCTAGAGGGGACGCTGGGGGGTTCGCGGAAGCTTTCTTT. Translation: CSARGDAGGFAEAFF.

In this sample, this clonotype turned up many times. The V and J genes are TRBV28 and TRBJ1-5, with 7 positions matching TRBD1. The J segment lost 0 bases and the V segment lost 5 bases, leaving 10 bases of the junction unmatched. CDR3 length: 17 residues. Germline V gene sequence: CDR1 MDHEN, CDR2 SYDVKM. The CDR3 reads CASSPGDSGFSNQPQHF. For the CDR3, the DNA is TGTGCCAGCAGTCCAGGGGACAGCGGCTTTAGCAATCAGCCCCAGCATTTT.

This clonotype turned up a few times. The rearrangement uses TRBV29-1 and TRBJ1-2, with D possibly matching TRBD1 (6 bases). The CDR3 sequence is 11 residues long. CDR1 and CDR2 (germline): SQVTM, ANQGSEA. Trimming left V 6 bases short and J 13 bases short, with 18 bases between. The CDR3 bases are TGCAGCGTGTATACAGGGACCTCAAGCACCTTC. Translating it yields CSVYTGTSSTF.

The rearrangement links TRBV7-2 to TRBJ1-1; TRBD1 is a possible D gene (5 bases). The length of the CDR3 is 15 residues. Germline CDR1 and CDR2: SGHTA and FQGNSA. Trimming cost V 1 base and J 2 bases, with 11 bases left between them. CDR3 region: CASSLGGWRNTEAFF. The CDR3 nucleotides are TGTGCCAGCAGCTTAGGGGGCTGGCGAAACACTGAAGCTTTCTTT.

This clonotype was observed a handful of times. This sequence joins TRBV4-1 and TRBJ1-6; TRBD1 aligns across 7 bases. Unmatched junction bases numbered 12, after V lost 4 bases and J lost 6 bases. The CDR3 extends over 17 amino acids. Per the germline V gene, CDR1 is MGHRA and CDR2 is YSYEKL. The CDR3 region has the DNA TGCGCCAGCAGCCGCCCGGAGGGGGGACAGCGTAATTCACCCCTCCACTTT. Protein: CASSRPEGGQRNSPLHF.

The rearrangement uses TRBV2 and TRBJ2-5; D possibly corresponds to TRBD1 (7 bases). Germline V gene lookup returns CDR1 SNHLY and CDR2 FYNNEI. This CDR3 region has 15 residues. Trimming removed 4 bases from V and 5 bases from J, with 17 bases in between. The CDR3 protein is CASSGGTAFGETQYF. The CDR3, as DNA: TGTGCCAGCAGTGGCGGGACAGCGTTTGGGGAGACCCAGTACTTC.

Here the CDR3 DNA reads TGTGCCAGCAGGAGGCCTGGGGAGCCCCAGCATTTT. Translated: CASRRPGEPQHF. The V gene is TRBV6-1, the J gene TRBJ1-5; no clear D gene. Trimming took 6 bases from V and 8 from J, leaving 11 bases between them. The germline gives CDR1 MNHNS, CDR2 SASEGT. This CDR3 has 12 residues.

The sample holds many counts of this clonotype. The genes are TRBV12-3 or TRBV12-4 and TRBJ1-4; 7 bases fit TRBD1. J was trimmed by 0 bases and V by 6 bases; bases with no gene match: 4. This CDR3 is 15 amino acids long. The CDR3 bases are TGTGCCAGCAGGCGACAGGGCTCAACTAATGAAAAACTGTTTTTT. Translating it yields CASRRQGSTNEKLFF.

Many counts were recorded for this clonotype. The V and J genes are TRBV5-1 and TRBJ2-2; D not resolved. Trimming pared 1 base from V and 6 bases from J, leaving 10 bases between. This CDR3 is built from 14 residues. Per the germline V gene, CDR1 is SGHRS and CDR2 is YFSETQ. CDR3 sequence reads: CASSLSLTAGELFF. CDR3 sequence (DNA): TGCGCCAGCAGCTTGTCCCTTACAGCCGGGGAGCTGTTTTTT.

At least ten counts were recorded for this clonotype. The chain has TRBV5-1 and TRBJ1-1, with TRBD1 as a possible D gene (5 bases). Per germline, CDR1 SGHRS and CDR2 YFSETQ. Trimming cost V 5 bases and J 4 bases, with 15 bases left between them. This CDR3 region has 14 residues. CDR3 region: CASSTPGRLTEAFF. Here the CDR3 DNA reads TGCGCCAGCAGTACTCCGGGACGTCTCACTGAAGCTTTCTTT.

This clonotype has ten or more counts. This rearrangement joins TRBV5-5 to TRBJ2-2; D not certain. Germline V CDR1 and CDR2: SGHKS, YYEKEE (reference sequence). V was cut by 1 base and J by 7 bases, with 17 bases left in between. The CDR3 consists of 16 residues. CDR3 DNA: TGTGCCAGCAGCTTGAATCGGCAGGTCAATGGCGGGGAGCTGTTTTTT. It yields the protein CASSLNRQVNGGELFF.

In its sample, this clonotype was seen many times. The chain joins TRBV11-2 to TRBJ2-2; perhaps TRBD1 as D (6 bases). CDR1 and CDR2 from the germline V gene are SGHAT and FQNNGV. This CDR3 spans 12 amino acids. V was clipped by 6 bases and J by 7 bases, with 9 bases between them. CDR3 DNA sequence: TGTGCCAGCAGTCAAGGGGGCGGGGAGCTGTTTTTT. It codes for CASSQGGGELFF.

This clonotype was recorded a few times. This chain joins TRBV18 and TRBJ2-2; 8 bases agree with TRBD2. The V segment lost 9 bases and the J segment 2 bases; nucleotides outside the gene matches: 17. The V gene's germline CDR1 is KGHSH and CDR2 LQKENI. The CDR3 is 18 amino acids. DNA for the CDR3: TGTGCCAGTTCCACCGGGACTAGTAGGTCTCGCAACACCGGGGAGCTGTTTTTT. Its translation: CASSTGTSRSRNTGELFF.

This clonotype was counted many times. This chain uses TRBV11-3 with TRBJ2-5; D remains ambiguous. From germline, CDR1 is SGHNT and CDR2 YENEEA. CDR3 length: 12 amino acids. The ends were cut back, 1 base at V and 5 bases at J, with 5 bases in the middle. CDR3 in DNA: TGTGCCAGCAGCTTAGGGTGGGAGACCCAGTACTTC. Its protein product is CASSLGWETQYF.

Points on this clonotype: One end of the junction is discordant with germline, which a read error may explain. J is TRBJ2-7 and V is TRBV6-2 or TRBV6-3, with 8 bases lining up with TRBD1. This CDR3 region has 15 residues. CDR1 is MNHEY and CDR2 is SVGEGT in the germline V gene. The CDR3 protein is CAISDPGGYTYEQYF. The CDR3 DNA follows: TGTGCCATCAGTGACCCAGGGGGCTACACCTACGAGCAGTACTTC.

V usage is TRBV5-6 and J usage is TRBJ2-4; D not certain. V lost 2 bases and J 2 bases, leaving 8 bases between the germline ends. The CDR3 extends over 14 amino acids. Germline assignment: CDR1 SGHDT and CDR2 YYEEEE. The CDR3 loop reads CASSFDLTKNIQYF. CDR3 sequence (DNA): TGTGCCAGCAGCTTCGACCTTACCAAAAACATTCAGTACTTC.

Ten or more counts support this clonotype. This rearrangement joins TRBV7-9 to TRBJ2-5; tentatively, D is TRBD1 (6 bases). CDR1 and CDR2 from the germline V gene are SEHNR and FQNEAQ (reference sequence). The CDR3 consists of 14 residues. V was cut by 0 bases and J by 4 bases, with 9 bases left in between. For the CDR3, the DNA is TGTGCCAGCAGCTTAGCACAGGGTGGAGAGACCCAGTACTTC. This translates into CASSLAQGGETQYF. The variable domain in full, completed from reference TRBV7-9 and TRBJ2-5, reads DTGVSQNPRHKITKRGQNVTFRCDPISEHNRLYWYRQTLGQGPEFLTYFQNEAQLEKSRLLSDRFSAERPKGSFSTLEIQRTEQGDSAMYLCASSLAQGGETQYFGPGTRLLVL.

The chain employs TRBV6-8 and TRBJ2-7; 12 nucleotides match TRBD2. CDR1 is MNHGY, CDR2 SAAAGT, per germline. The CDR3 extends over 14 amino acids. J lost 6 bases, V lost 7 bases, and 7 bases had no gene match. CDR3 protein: CASNLLAGGGEQYF. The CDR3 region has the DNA TGTGCCAGCAACCTACTAGCGGGAGGTGGCGAGCAGTACTTC.

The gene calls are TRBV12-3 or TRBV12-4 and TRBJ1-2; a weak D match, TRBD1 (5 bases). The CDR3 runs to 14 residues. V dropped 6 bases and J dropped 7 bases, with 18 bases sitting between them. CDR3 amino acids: CASSPGTARGGYTF. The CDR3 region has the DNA TGTGCCAGCAGCCCCGGGACCGCAAGGGGTGGCTACACCTTC.

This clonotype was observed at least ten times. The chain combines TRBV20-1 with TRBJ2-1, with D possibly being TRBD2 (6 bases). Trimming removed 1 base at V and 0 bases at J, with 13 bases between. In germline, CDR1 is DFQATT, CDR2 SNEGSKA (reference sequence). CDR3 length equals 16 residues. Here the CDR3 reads CSARAEEGASYNEQFF. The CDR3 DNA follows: TGCAGTGCTAGAGCCGAGGAGGGAGCCTCCTACAATGAGCAGTTCTTC.

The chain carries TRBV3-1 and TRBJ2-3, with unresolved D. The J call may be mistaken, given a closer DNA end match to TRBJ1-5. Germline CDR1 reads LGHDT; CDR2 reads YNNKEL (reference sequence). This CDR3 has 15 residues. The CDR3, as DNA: TGTGCCAGCAGTATGCAGAGGTCTAGCACAGATACGCAGCATTTT. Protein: CASSMQRSSTDTQHF.

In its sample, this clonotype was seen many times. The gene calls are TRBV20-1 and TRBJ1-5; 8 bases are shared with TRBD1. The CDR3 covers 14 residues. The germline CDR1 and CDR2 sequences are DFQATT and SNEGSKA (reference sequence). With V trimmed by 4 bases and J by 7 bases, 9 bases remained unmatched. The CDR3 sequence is CSAIYGQGRQPQHF. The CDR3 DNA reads TGCAGTGCTATTTACGGACAGGGCCGGCAGCCCCAGCATTTT.

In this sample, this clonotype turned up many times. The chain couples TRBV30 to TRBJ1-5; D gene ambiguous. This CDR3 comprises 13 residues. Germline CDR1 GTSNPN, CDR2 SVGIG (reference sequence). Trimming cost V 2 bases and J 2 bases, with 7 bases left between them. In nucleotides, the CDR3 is TGTGCCTGGAGTACGGGTGGCAATCAGCCCCAGCATTTT. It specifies CAWSTGGNQPQHF.

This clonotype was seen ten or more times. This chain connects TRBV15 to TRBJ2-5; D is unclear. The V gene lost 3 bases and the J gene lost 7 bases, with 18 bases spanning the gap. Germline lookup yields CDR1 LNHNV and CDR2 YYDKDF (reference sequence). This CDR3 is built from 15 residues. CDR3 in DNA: TGTGCCACCAGCAGTTATTCTGGCAGGTGGGGGACCCAGTACTTC. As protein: CATSSYSGRWGTQYF.

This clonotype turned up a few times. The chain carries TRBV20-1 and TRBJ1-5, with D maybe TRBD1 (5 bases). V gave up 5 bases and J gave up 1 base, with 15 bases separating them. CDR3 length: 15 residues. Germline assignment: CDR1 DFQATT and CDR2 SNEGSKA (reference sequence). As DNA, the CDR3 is TGCAGTGCTTGGGTGGGGGTTGACAGCAATCAGCCCCAGCATTTT. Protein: CSAWVGVDSNQPQHF.

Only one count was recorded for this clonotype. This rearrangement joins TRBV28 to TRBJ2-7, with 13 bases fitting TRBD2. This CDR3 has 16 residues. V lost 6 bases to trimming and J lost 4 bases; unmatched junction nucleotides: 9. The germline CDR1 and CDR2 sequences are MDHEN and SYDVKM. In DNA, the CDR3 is TGTGCCAGCAGGGGGTCGACTAGCGGGAGGAGATACGAGCAGTACTTC. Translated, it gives CASRGSTSGRRYEQYF.